This entry lists 14 T cell receptor beta chains sequenced from one sample in a study of CD8 T cells in Susac syndrome (dated by TCRdb to 2018 to 2020). The library was built by means of the immunoSEQ multiplex PCR assay. RNA was extracted using the RNeasy kit, and about 0.45 to 1 ug of the RNA was reverse transcribed with random hexamers. In TCRdb, the public reads were trimmed at Q25 with fastp and aligned with MiXCR, with productive beta chains retained. Identical CDR3 protein sequences are pooled into one entry, listed with their most common genes and DNA. This sample is represented by about 60,000 distinct CDR3 sequences; approximately 92% of them were singletons. Roughly 0.2% of the sample belongs to the ten largest clones. Source material: CD8+ T cells from PBMCs. The receptors derive from a human donor in good health.

The chain couples TRBV4-1 to TRBJ2-1, with TRBD1 matching 7 bases. The V segment lost 4 bases and the J segment 5 bases; nucleotides outside the gene matches: 5. This CDR3 contains 14 residues. CDR1 is MGHRA and CDR2 is YSYEKL in the germline V gene. The CDR3 DNA reads TGCGCCAGCAGCCTCGACAGGGCGAACAATGAGCAGTTCTTC. Its translation: CASSLDRANNEQFF.

This clonotype was detected only once. The CDR3 is CASSWAWYNEQFF. DNA of the CDR3: TGTGCCAGCAGTTGGGCCTGGTACAATGAGCAGTTCTTC. The chain combines TRBV6-5 with TRBJ2-1; D gene ambiguous. Germline V CDR1 and CDR2: MNHEY, SVGAGI. Trimming removed 4 bases from V and 4 bases from J, with 8 bases in between. The CDR3 consists of 13 residues.

The rearrangement joins TRBV4-3 to TRBJ2-3, with TRBD2 matching 9 bases. The V segment lost 1 base and the J segment 3 bases; nucleotides outside the gene matches: 2. Germline V gives CDR1 LGHNA, CDR2 YSLEER. The CDR3 length is 15 residues. The chain's CDR3 is CASSQVRGGTDTQYF. The CDR3 nucleotides read TGCGCCAGCAGCCAAGTGCGGGGGGGGACAGATACGCAGTATTTT.

The V gene is TRBV6-1, the J gene TRBJ2-4; 8 positions agree with TRBD2. The J segment lost 5 bases and the V segment lost 5 bases, leaving 17 bases of the junction unmatched. CDR1 and CDR2 from the germline V gene are MNHNS and SASEGT. The CDR3 contains 18 residues. The CDR3 nucleotides are TGTGCCAGCAGTCCATTCCCACTAGCGGAAGGTTCCCAAAACATTCAGTACTTC. It codes for CASSPFPLAEGSQNIQYF.

The V gene is TRBV27, the J gene TRBJ2-1; tentative D call: TRBD2 (5 bases). The V gene's germline CDR1 is MNHEY and CDR2 SMNVEV (reference sequence). The length of the CDR3 is 17 residues. Trimming cost V 5 bases and J 4 bases, with 21 bases left between them. This chain's CDR3 is CASSLNGPADPYNEQFF. The CDR3 DNA reads TGTGCCAGCAGTCTTAATGGCCCAGCGGACCCATACAATGAGCAGTTCTTC.

The chain combines TRBV7-7 with TRBJ2-5, with 12 bases fitting TRBD1. J gave up 3 bases and V 5 bases, and 7 bases lay outside the gene matches. Germline V gene lookup returns CDR1 SSHAT and CDR2 FNYEAQ (reference sequence). The CDR3 runs 16 residues. The CDR3 region has the DNA TGTGCCAGCAGCACAGGGACAGGGGGCGTTGAAGAGACCCAGTACTTC. Its protein is CASSTGTGGVEETQYF.

The V call is TRBV7-6, the J call TRBJ2-7, with a tentative D call TRBD2 (5 bases). V was cut by 5 bases and J by 0 bases, with 14 bases left in between. Germline V gene data show CDR1 as SGHVS and CDR2 as FNYEAQ. The CDR3 length is 15 residues. In nucleotides, the CDR3 is TGTGCCAGCAGCCCCCCCGGGGAGATCTCCTACGAGCAGTACTTC. Amino acids: CASSPPGEISYEQYF.

V and J are TRBV24-1 and TRBJ2-2; 7 bases match TRBD1. The length of the CDR3 is 14 residues. Germline V gene lookup returns CDR1 KGHDR and CDR2 SFDVKD. The CDR3 bases are TGTGCTACCCGGACAGGCGCGAACACCGGGGAGCTGTTTTTT. Translating it yields CATRTGANTGELFF.

The genes are TRBV7-9 and TRBJ1-1; D is undetermined. Per the germline V gene, CDR1 is SEHNR and CDR2 is FQNEAQ (reference sequence). There are 15 residues in the CDR3. V was clipped by 2 bases and J by 1 base, with 11 bases between them. The CDR3 loop reads CASSLLGEGNTEAFF. CDR3 in DNA: TGTGCCAGCAGCTTACTTGGGGAGGGGAACACTGAAGCTTTCTTT. Full variable domain (remainder filled in from reference TRBV7-9 and TRBJ1-1): DTGVSQNPRHKITKRGQNVTFRCDPISEHNRLYWYRQTLGQGPEFLTYFQNEAQLEKSRLLSDRFSAERPKGSFSTLEIQRTEQGDSAMYLCASSLLGEGNTEAFFGQGTRLTVV.

This CDR3 is CASSPRTETNYGYTF. CDR3 DNA sequence: TGTGCCAGCAGCCCAAGGACAGAAACTAACTATGGCTACACCTTC. The V call is TRBV5-4, the J call TRBJ1-2; the D gene is possibly TRBD1 (6 bases). Trimming shortened V by 4 bases and J by 0 bases, and 13 bases separated the two germline ends. This CDR3 is built from 15 residues. Germline V gene lookup returns CDR1 SGHNT and CDR2 YYREEE (reference sequence).

The CDR3, as DNA: TGCAGTGCTAGAGTGGAGAATCAGCCCCAGCATTTT. Translated, it gives CSARVENQPQHF. This chain uses TRBV20-1 with TRBJ1-5; D gene ambiguous. V lost 1 base and J 4 bases, leaving 5 bases between the germline ends. The CDR3 contains 12 residues. Germline V gene data show CDR1 as DFQATT and CDR2 as SNEGSKA (reference sequence).

The chain couples TRBV30 to TRBJ1-1; D is undetermined. This CDR3 is built from 13 residues. V lost 0 bases and J 1 base, leaving 6 bases between the germline ends. Germline V lookup: CDR1 GTSNPN, CDR2 SVGIG (reference sequence). DNA for the CDR3: TGTGCCTGGAGTGTAGAAGGGAACACTGAAGCTTTCTTT. This codes for CAWSVEGNTEAFF.

CDR3 DNA sequence: TGTGCCAGCAGCCAAACCGCCTCCGACAGAGAATACCAAGAGACCCAGTACTTC. Protein sequence: CASSQTASDREYQETQYF. The gene calls are TRBV5-6 and TRBJ2-5; D is perhaps TRBD1 (5 bases). The germline V gene has CDR1 SGHDT and CDR2 YYEEEE. The CDR3 consists of 18 residues. With 4 bases removed from V and 0 bases from J, the gap between germline ends came to 22 bases. The variable domain in full, completed from reference TRBV5-6 and TRBJ2-5, reads DAGVTQSPTHLIKTRGQQVTLRCSPKSGHDTVSWYQQALGQGPQFIFQYYEEEERQRGNFPDRFSGHQFPNYSSELNVNALLLGDSALYLCASSQTASDREYQETQYFGPGTRLLVL.

This chain connects TRBV10-3 to TRBJ1-6; TRBD1 matches at 7 bases. Germline values: CDR1 ENHRY, CDR2 SYGVKD. Trimming at V came to 9 bases and at J to 9 bases, leaving 8 bases not matched to a gene. The CDR3 covers 13 residues. CDR3 residues: CAIPQGGVSPLHF. The CDR3 region has the DNA TGTGCCATACCACAAGGGGGCGTTTCACCCCTCCACTTT.